These T cell receptor beta chains were read from a single sample in a study of blood T cell repertoires in COVID-19. TCRdb keeps only in-frame clones here, not all; method: immunoSEQ multiplex PCR. The sample consists of 45,000 to 50,000 clones, approximately 90% of them appearing once. The material sequenced was peripheral blood. The receptors stem from a man aged 45-65 years with active COVID-19. The conserved cysteine and the conserved F or W are not part of the CDR3 here. Each record gives: V gene, D gene, CDR3 length, CDR3 protein. A D gene is named only where the DNA matches it firmly.

v_call: TRBV7-3; d_call: -; cdr3_length: 14; cdr3_aa: ASSLTLASGANVLT
v_call: TRBV19; d_call: -; cdr3_length: 12; cdr3_aa: ASSIRGEVRVQY
v_call: TRBV24-1; d_call: -; cdr3_length: 14; cdr3_aa: ATSDPERRSTDTQY
v_call: TRBV27; d_call: TRBD2; cdr3_length: 12; cdr3_aa: ASSSWTSGSEQY
v_call: TRBV27; d_call: TRBD1; cdr3_length: 13; cdr3_aa: ASRLSDRGPYEQY
v_call: TRBV6-5; d_call: -; cdr3_length: 9; cdr3_aa: ASSSTYEQY
v_call: TRBV5-6; d_call: TRBD1; cdr3_length: 16; cdr3_aa: ASSHRNRQGPSGNTIY
v_call: TRBV19; d_call: TRBD1; cdr3_length: 14; cdr3_aa: ASSVRDRGRNQPQH
v_call: TRBV6-1; d_call: -; cdr3_length: 13; cdr3_aa: ASSEWSSSNQPQH
v_call: TRBV3-1/TRBV3-2; d_call: TRBD1; cdr3_length: 13; cdr3_aa: ASSQELQGANTQY
v_call: TRBV6-5; d_call: TRBD2; cdr3_length: 13; cdr3_aa: ASSPFIAGMETQY
v_call: TRBV5-1; d_call: TRBD2; cdr3_length: 13; cdr3_aa: ASSPGLASYNEQF
v_call: TRBV9; d_call: -; cdr3_length: 16; cdr3_aa: ASSVGRGDPGTNEKLF
v_call: TRBV6-5; d_call: -; cdr3_length: 10; cdr3_aa: ASTDSEETQY
v_call: TRBV28; d_call: -; cdr3_length: 18; cdr3_aa: ASSFQRQARMKGVGSPLH
v_call: TRBV6-5; d_call: -; cdr3_length: 12; cdr3_aa: ASAGVASNQPQH
v_call: TRBV19; d_call: TRBD2; cdr3_length: 14; cdr3_aa: ASSSPQTSGTYEQY
v_call: TRBV7-9; d_call: TRBD1; cdr3_length: 12; cdr3_aa: ASSPRTGGWEQY
v_call: TRBV7-2; d_call: -; cdr3_length: 11; cdr3_aa: ASGGQLNTEAF
v_call: TRBV18; d_call: -; cdr3_length: 12; cdr3_aa: ASSPTDSQETQY
v_call: TRBV18; d_call: TRBD1; cdr3_length: 13; cdr3_aa: ASSPRAGGQDTQY
v_call: TRBV6-5; d_call: TRBD1; cdr3_length: 13; cdr3_aa: ASSYSPVRGHEQF
v_call: TRBV6-4; d_call: -; cdr3_length: 11; cdr3_aa: ASSHGGGDGYT
v_call: TRBV9; d_call: -; cdr3_length: 12; cdr3_aa: ASSALTGSYEQY
v_call: TRBV19; d_call: TRBD2; cdr3_length: 14; cdr3_aa: ASSRSSGTNTGELF
v_call: TRBV5-1; d_call: -; cdr3_length: 11; cdr3_aa: ASRSTVTYEQY
v_call: TRBV5-1; d_call: -; cdr3_length: 12; cdr3_aa: ASSPLNFRDTPH
v_call: TRBV29-1; d_call: -; cdr3_length: 11; cdr3_aa: SVVDTGVYGYT
v_call: TRBV5-4; d_call: -; cdr3_length: 14; cdr3_aa: ASSAELGRAKNIQY
v_call: TRBV5-1; d_call: TRBD1; cdr3_length: 13; cdr3_aa: ASSLTRQGAEGYT
v_call: TRBV30; d_call: -; cdr3_length: 13; cdr3_aa: ACSPLGAGNSPLH
v_call: TRBV29-1; d_call: -; cdr3_length: 12; cdr3_aa: SADEGLAADTQY
v_call: TRBV9; d_call: -; cdr3_length: 15; cdr3_aa: ASSVAGGSGDTGELF
v_call: TRBV27; d_call: TRBD2; cdr3_length: 16; cdr3_aa: ASTDRIAGVGATGELF
v_call: TRBV14; d_call: -; cdr3_length: 14; cdr3_aa: ASSKSGGLAKNIQY
v_call: TRBV30; d_call: -; cdr3_length: 11; cdr3_aa: AWKAGPNEKLF
v_call: TRBV19; d_call: -; cdr3_length: 15; cdr3_aa: ASSIPQIGVRNSPLH
v_call: TRBV4-1; d_call: -; cdr3_length: 13; cdr3_aa: ASSPSELVRETQY
v_call: TRBV18; d_call: TRBD1; cdr3_length: 13; cdr3_aa: ASSPWDSRNTEAF
v_call: TRBV6-1; d_call: -; cdr3_length: 14; cdr3_aa: ASSEGIWLEGTEAF
v_call: TRBV5-4; d_call: TRBD2; cdr3_length: 14; cdr3_aa: ASSLVAGGDTDTQY
v_call: TRBV27; d_call: -; cdr3_length: 15; cdr3_aa: ASSFLPGSPRGYGYT
v_call: TRBV5-6; d_call: -; cdr3_length: 12; cdr3_aa: ASSLAWQSQTQY
v_call: TRBV28; d_call: -; cdr3_length: 12; cdr3_aa: ASSLGQGSQPQH
v_call: TRBV10-3; d_call: -; cdr3_length: 11; cdr3_aa: AISDRTRETQY
v_call: TRBV5-1; d_call: TRBD2; cdr3_length: 13; cdr3_aa: ASSPFWSGSYEQY
v_call: TRBV4-1; d_call: TRBD1; cdr3_length: 11; cdr3_aa: ASSQQGAWPQH
v_call: TRBV6-1; d_call: -; cdr3_length: 12; cdr3_aa: ASSDRGRTDTQY
v_call: TRBV6-5; d_call: TRBD1; cdr3_length: 11; cdr3_aa: ATRTGEDYEQY
v_call: TRBV12-5; d_call: TRBD1; cdr3_length: 12; cdr3_aa: ASGQDRGDQPQH
v_call: TRBV5-1; d_call: TRBD1; cdr3_length: 14; cdr3_aa: ASSPGTGGDTGELF
v_call: TRBV3-1/TRBV3-2; d_call: TRBD1; cdr3_length: 17; cdr3_aa: ASSQGTGAGSVAKNIQY
v_call: TRBV28; d_call: -; cdr3_length: 12; cdr3_aa: ASSLGPDYHTQY
v_call: TRBV6-4; d_call: -; cdr3_length: 14; cdr3_aa: ASSASAGAANYGYT
v_call: TRBV18; d_call: TRBD2; cdr3_length: 13; cdr3_aa: ASSPLAGDHNEQF
v_call: TRBV5-1; d_call: TRBD1; cdr3_length: 15; cdr3_aa: ASSPGTGSSGANVLT
v_call: TRBV11-3; d_call: -; cdr3_length: 13; cdr3_aa: ASSLESSGQETQY